These T cell receptor beta chains were read from a single sample in a study of blood T cell repertoires in COVID-19. The protocol was immunoSEQ multiplex PCR, while the TCRdb copy is restricted to in-frame clones and leaves out a portion. The data contain 200,000 or so clones, roughly 80% of them singletons. Sequencing was performed on peripheral blood. All receptors derive from a human donor in a cohort sampled during active COVID-19. The CDR3 runs from the conserved cysteine through the conserved F or W. The order of the fields is clone size, CDR3 length, D gene, V gene, J gene, CDR3 protein, CDR3 DNA. The D gene is left open where the match is weak. Some rows mark clone size as missing; the rest say once, few, many or name a class of expanded clone.

clone_size: NA; cdr3_length: 15; d_call: TRBD2; v_call: TRBV6-2/TRBV6-3; j_call: TRBJ2-1; cdr3_aa: CASSYRTSGGNEQFF; cdr3_nt: TGTGCCAGCAGTTACAGAACTAGCGGAGGGAATGAGCAGTTCTTC
clone_size: NA; cdr3_length: 11; d_call: NA; v_call: TRBV12-3/TRBV12-4; j_call: TRBJ2-3; cdr3_aa: CASRGQDTQYF; cdr3_nt: TGTGCCAGCAGGGGCCAAGATACGCAGTATTTT
clone_size: NA; cdr3_length: 15; d_call: NA; v_call: TRBV6-1; j_call: TRBJ2-7; cdr3_aa: CASSDGQFQTYEQYF; cdr3_nt: TGTGCCAGCAGTGACGGACAGTTCCAGACCTACGAGCAGTACTTC
clone_size: NA; cdr3_length: 12; d_call: NA; v_call: TRBV7-2; j_call: TRBJ2-5; cdr3_aa: CASSPLDGNSNF; cdr3_nt: TGTGCCAGCAGCCCCTTAGATGGAAATAGCAACTTC
clone_size: NA; cdr3_length: 15; d_call: TRBD1; v_call: TRBV28; j_call: TRBJ1-2; cdr3_aa: CASSSPGTAVYGYTF; cdr3_nt: TGTGCCAGCAGTTCACCCGGGACAGCCGTCTATGGCTACACCTTC
clone_size: NA; cdr3_length: 15; d_call: TRBD2; v_call: TRBV28; j_call: TRBJ2-1; cdr3_aa: CASSLAGAGINEQFF; cdr3_nt: TGTGCCAGCAGTCTAGCGGGAGCGGGTATCAATGAGCAGTTCTTC
clone_size: NA; cdr3_length: 15; d_call: TRBD1; v_call: TRBV9; j_call: TRBJ2-7; cdr3_aa: CASSPGTGSSYEQYF; cdr3_nt: TGTGCCAGCAGCCCGGGGACAGGGTCCTCCTACGAGCAGTACTTC
clone_size: NA; cdr3_length: 13; d_call: NA; v_call: TRBV11-3; j_call: TRBJ2-2; cdr3_aa: CASSLGHTGELFF; cdr3_nt: TGTGCCAGCAGCTTAGGGCACACCGGGGAGCTGTTTTTT
clone_size: NA; cdr3_length: 15; d_call: NA; v_call: TRBV28; j_call: TRBJ1-3; cdr3_aa: CATCTQAFLGGTIYF; cdr3_nt: TGTGCCACTTGTACCCAGGCGTTTTTGGGGGGGACCATATATTTT
clone_size: NA; cdr3_length: 16; d_call: TRBD1; v_call: TRBV5-4; j_call: TRBJ1-1; cdr3_aa: CASRGQGGLMNTEAFF; cdr3_nt: TGTGCCAGCAGGGGGCAGGGGGGTCTCATGAACACTGAAGCTTTCTTT
clone_size: NA; cdr3_length: 11; d_call: NA; v_call: TRBV28; j_call: TRBJ1-2; cdr3_aa: CASGAPNGYTF; cdr3_nt: TGTGCCAGCGGGGCCCCAAATGGCTACACCTTC
clone_size: few; cdr3_length: 15; d_call: TRBD2; v_call: TRBV24-1; j_call: TRBJ2-3; cdr3_aa: CATSEQAGYTDTQYF; cdr3_nt: TGTGCCACCAGTGAACAAGCGGGGTACACAGATACGCAGTATTTT
clone_size: NA; cdr3_length: 15; d_call: NA; v_call: TRBV7-2; j_call: TRBJ1-3; cdr3_aa: CASSPGVSSGNTIYF; cdr3_nt: TGTGCCAGCAGCCCAGGGGTATCCTCTGGAAACACCATATATTTT
clone_size: NA; cdr3_length: 19; d_call: NA; v_call: TRBV18; j_call: TRBJ2-6; cdr3_aa: CASSPLQAQLYSGANVLTF; cdr3_nt: TGTGCCAGCTCACCACTACAGGCCCAACTTTACTCTGGGGCCAACGTCCTGACTTTC
clone_size: NA; cdr3_length: 19; d_call: TRBD2; v_call: TRBV7-2; j_call: TRBJ2-7; cdr3_aa: CASSLPGLAGGPPSYEQYF; cdr3_nt: TGTGCCAGCAGCTTACCGGGGCTAGCGGGAGGGCCCCCTTCCTACGAGCAGTACTTC
clone_size: few; cdr3_length: 16; d_call: TRBD2; v_call: TRBV7-2; j_call: TRBJ2-7; cdr3_aa: CASSPRGRTSGSEQYF; cdr3_nt: TGTGCCAGCAGCCCGAGGGGTAGGACTAGCGGGTCCGAGCAGTACTTC
clone_size: NA; cdr3_length: 15; d_call: TRBD1; v_call: TRBV28; j_call: TRBJ1-1; cdr3_aa: CASSFWTRRQGAAFF; cdr3_nt: TGTGCCAGCAGTTTTTGGACCAGAAGACAGGGGGCGGCTTTCTTT
clone_size: NA; cdr3_length: 14; d_call: TRBD2; v_call: TRBV10-3; j_call: TRBJ2-3; cdr3_aa: CAISQREGPDTQYF; cdr3_nt: TGTGCCATCAGTCAGCGGGAGGGCCCGGATACGCAGTATTTT
clone_size: NA; cdr3_length: 13; d_call: TRBD1; v_call: TRBV28; j_call: TRBJ1-2; cdr3_aa: CASMTGGGYGYTF; cdr3_nt: TGTGCCAGCATGACAGGGGGTGGCTATGGCTACACCTTC
clone_size: NA; cdr3_length: 15; d_call: NA; v_call: TRBV28; j_call: TRBJ2-4; cdr3_aa: CASSLGQGAKNIQYF; cdr3_nt: TGTGCCAGCAGTTTGGGCCAGGGCGCCAAAAACATTCAGTACTTC
clone_size: NA; cdr3_length: 15; d_call: TRBD1; v_call: TRBV7-2; j_call: TRBJ1-2; cdr3_aa: CASSFPGQGNYGYTF; cdr3_nt: TGTGCCAGCAGCTTCCCCGGACAGGGAAACTATGGCTACACCTTC
clone_size: NA; cdr3_length: 13; d_call: NA; v_call: TRBV4-1; j_call: TRBJ1-1; cdr3_aa: CASSQDRRTEAFF; cdr3_nt: TGCGCCAGCAGCCAAGATCGGCGGACTGAAGCTTTCTTT
clone_size: NA; cdr3_length: 14; d_call: NA; v_call: TRBV5-8; j_call: TRBJ2-7; cdr3_aa: CASSFRGPPYEQYF; cdr3_nt: TGTGCCAGCAGCTTCAGGGGCCCCCCCTACGAGCAGTACTTC
clone_size: NA; cdr3_length: 16; d_call: TRBD1; v_call: TRBV5-6; j_call: TRBJ2-7; cdr3_aa: CASSSRRQGMWNEQYF; cdr3_nt: TGTGCCAGCAGCTCCCGCCGACAGGGAATGTGGAACGAGCAGTACTTC
clone_size: NA; cdr3_length: 16; d_call: TRBD1; v_call: TRBV4-1; j_call: TRBJ1-5; cdr3_aa: CASSQGDRGSNQPQHF; cdr3_nt: TGCGCCAGCAGCCAAGGGGACAGGGGGAGCAATCAGCCCCAGCATTTT
clone_size: NA; cdr3_length: 13; d_call: NA; v_call: TRBV5-4; j_call: TRBJ1-3; cdr3_aa: CAEPPTSGNTIYF; cdr3_nt: TGTGCCGAACCCCCGACATCTGGAAACACCATATATTTT
clone_size: once; cdr3_length: 17; d_call: TRBD1; v_call: TRBV7-2; j_call: TRBJ1-5; cdr3_aa: CASSLSLGSGGWQPQHF; cdr3_nt: TGTGCCAGCAGCCTTAGCCTGGGTTCAGGGGGTTGGCAGCCCCAGCATTTT
clone_size: NA; cdr3_length: 13; d_call: NA; v_call: TRBV11-2; j_call: TRBJ1-1; cdr3_aa: CASSEQVHSEAFF; cdr3_nt: TGTGCCAGCAGTGAACAGGTCCACTCTGAAGCTTTCTTT
clone_size: NA; cdr3_length: 14; d_call: TRBD1; v_call: TRBV5-8; j_call: TRBJ1-2; cdr3_aa: CASSLDRGAYGYTF; cdr3_nt: TGTGCCAGCAGCCTGGACAGGGGGGCCTATGGCTACACCTTC
clone_size: few; cdr3_length: 14; d_call: NA; v_call: TRBV18; j_call: TRBJ1-2; cdr3_aa: CASSPSGPYNGYTF; cdr3_nt: TGTGCCAGCTCCCCGAGCGGACCGTACAATGGCTACACCTTC
clone_size: NA; cdr3_length: 12; d_call: TRBD1; v_call: TRBV5-6; j_call: TRBJ1-5; cdr3_aa: CASSPRTGPQHF; cdr3_nt: TGTGCCAGCAGCCCGAGGACAGGGCCCCAGCATTTT
clone_size: NA; cdr3_length: 15; d_call: TRBD1; v_call: TRBV5-4; j_call: TRBJ2-7; cdr3_aa: CASSRQTGVPYEQYF; cdr3_nt: TGTGCCAGCAGCCGTCAGACAGGGGTCCCCTACGAGCAGTACTTC
clone_size: NA; cdr3_length: 18; d_call: TRBD1; v_call: TRBV5-1; j_call: TRBJ2-6; cdr3_aa: CASTFLGQGLSGANVLTF; cdr3_nt: TGCGCCAGCACCTTTTTGGGACAGGGGCTCTCTGGGGCCAACGTCCTGACTTTC
clone_size: NA; cdr3_length: 12; d_call: NA; v_call: TRBV12-3/TRBV12-4; j_call: TRBJ1-4; cdr3_aa: CASSPSLEKLFF; cdr3_nt: TGTGCCAGCAGCCCTAGCCTTGAAAAACTGTTTTTT
clone_size: NA; cdr3_length: 14; d_call: NA; v_call: TRBV25-1; j_call: TRBJ1-4; cdr3_aa: CASSKQGRGEKLFF; cdr3_nt: TGTGCCAGCAGCAAACAGGGACGGGGTGAAAAACTGTTTTTT
clone_size: NA; cdr3_length: 15; d_call: TRBD1; v_call: TRBV7-3; j_call: TRBJ1-1; cdr3_aa: CASSSWDRGRTEAFF; cdr3_nt: TGTGCCAGCAGCTCGTGGGACAGGGGGCGGACTGAAGCTTTCTTT
clone_size: once; cdr3_length: 15; d_call: TRBD2; v_call: TRBV5-4; j_call: TRBJ2-3; cdr3_aa: CASSPGLLKRDTQYF; cdr3_nt: TGTGCCAGCAGCCCGGGACTACTCAAGCGAGATACGCAGTATTTT
clone_size: NA; cdr3_length: 15; d_call: TRBD2; v_call: TRBV19; j_call: TRBJ2-2; cdr3_aa: CASSISGSLIGELFF; cdr3_nt: TGTGCCAGTAGTATCAGCGGGAGTTTAATCGGGGAGCTGTTTTTT
clone_size: NA; cdr3_length: 14; d_call: NA; v_call: TRBV5-1; j_call: TRBJ2-3; cdr3_aa: CASSLAQGEDTQYF; cdr3_nt: TGCGCCAGCAGCTTGGCACAGGGAGAAGATACGCAGTATTTT
clone_size: NA; cdr3_length: 16; d_call: TRBD1; v_call: TRBV5-8; j_call: TRBJ2-7; cdr3_aa: CASSWGDRGSSYEQYF; cdr3_nt: TGTGCCAGCAGCTGGGGCGACAGGGGGAGCTCCTACGAGCAGTACTTC
clone_size: NA; cdr3_length: 16; d_call: NA; v_call: TRBV18; j_call: TRBJ2-3; cdr3_aa: CASSPPGQGFTDTQYF; cdr3_nt: TGTGCCAGCTCACCCCCTGGGCAGGGATTCACAGATACGCAGTATTTT
clone_size: NA; cdr3_length: 15; d_call: TRBD1; v_call: TRBV27; j_call: TRBJ2-4; cdr3_aa: CASSRDSLAKNIQYF; cdr3_nt: TGTGCCAGCAGCCGGGACAGTTTAGCCAAAAACATTCAGTACTTC
clone_size: NA; cdr3_length: 11; d_call: NA; v_call: TRBV12-3/TRBV12-4; j_call: TRBJ2-5; cdr3_aa: CASTPGETQYF; cdr3_nt: TGTGCCAGCACCCCGGGAGAGACCCAGTACTTC
clone_size: NA; cdr3_length: 15; d_call: TRBD1; v_call: TRBV7-2; j_call: TRBJ1-1; cdr3_aa: CASSSSRDRVGEAFF; cdr3_nt: TGTGCCAGCAGCTCCTCACGAGACAGGGTAGGCGAAGCTTTCTTT
clone_size: NA; cdr3_length: 15; d_call: NA; v_call: TRBV30; j_call: TRBJ2-7; cdr3_aa: CAWSVRSGVSYEQYF; cdr3_nt: TGTGCCTGGAGTGTACGGTCAGGGGTTTCCTACGAGCAGTACTTC
clone_size: NA; cdr3_length: 14; d_call: TRBD2; v_call: TRBV6-5; j_call: TRBJ2-5; cdr3_aa: CASSRLAGGETQYF; cdr3_nt: TGTGCCAGCAGTCGACTAGCGGGAGGTGAGACCCAGTACTTC
clone_size: NA; cdr3_length: 17; d_call: TRBD2; v_call: TRBV4-2; j_call: TRBJ2-1; cdr3_aa: CASSRIPQREGHNEQFF; cdr3_nt: TGTGCCAGCAGCCGCATTCCGCAGCGGGAGGGCCACAATGAGCAGTTCTTC
clone_size: NA; cdr3_length: 15; d_call: TRBD1; v_call: TRBV6-5; j_call: TRBJ2-7; cdr3_aa: CASSYSWTGSYEQYF; cdr3_nt: TGTGCCAGCAGTTACTCGTGGACAGGGAGTTACGAGCAGTACTTC
clone_size: NA; cdr3_length: 14; d_call: NA; v_call: TRBV5-1; j_call: TRBJ2-5; cdr3_aa: CASSLADRIETQYF; cdr3_nt: TGCGCCAGCAGCTTGGCCGACAGGATAGAGACCCAGTACTTC
clone_size: NA; cdr3_length: 13; d_call: TRBD1; v_call: TRBV11-2; j_call: TRBJ2-4; cdr3_aa: CASSSGQGNIQYF; cdr3_nt: TGTGCCAGCAGCTCGGGACAGGGAAACATTCAGTACTTC